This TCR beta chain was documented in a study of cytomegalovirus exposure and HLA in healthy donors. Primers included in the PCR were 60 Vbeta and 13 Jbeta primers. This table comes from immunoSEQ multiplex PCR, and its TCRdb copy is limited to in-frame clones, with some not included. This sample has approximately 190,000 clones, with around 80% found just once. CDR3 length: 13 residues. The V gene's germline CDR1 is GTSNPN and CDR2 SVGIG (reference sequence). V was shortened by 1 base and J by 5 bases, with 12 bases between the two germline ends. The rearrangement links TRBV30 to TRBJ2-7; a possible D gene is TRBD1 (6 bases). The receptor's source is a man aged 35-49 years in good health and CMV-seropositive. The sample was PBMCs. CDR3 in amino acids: CAWSADSGNEQYF. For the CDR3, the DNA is TGTGCCTGGAGTGCGGACAGCGGAAACGAGCAGTACTTC.